The present T cell receptor (beta chain) was sequenced within a study of Graves' ophthalmopathy and Graves' hyperthyroidism. Study results and limitations: Discrimination between ophthalmopathy and stable hyperthyroidism by a 13-signature model showed nearly 90% sensitivity and roughly 81% specificity.

Moderate-to-severe activity, CAS at least 3, NOSPECS at least 4 and duration under 3 months characterized donors with ophthalmopathy. Pregnant or lactating patients and those with other autoimmune diseases or uncontrolled infections were excluded. This clonotype was recorded once. Its antigen is not identified. As the template, RNA transcripts were used to amplify TCR beta CDR3 regions. Following a first-round RT-PCR that used HTBI primers, a second-round multiplex PCR was carried out. TCRdb itself ran the multiplex PCR reads through MiXCR, one entry per CDR3 protein. This table has 600,000 to 950,000 distinct CDR3 sequences, 40% appearing once. The V and J ends lost 3 bases and 8 bases respectively, with 13 bases between them. CDR1 is MGHDK and CDR2 is SYGVNS in the germline V gene. This CDR3 contains 14 residues.

This rearrangement joins TRBV25-1 to TRBJ1-4; TRBD1 is a possible D gene (5 bases). Sequencing was performed on peripheral blood. The TCR was taken from an adult man with Graves' ophthalmopathy. DNA for the CDR3: TGTGCCAGCAGTGACTGGTGGGGGGAGGAAAAACTGTTTTTT. This sequence encodes CASSDWWGEEKLFF.